This T cell receptor beta chain is from a study of PD-L1 blockade in urothelial cancer. Spiked synthetic TCR analogs estimated absolute template abundance per PCR. Repertoires were generated with immunoSEQ multiplex PCR, while TCRdb's copy carries only in-frame clones and drops some. The data contain roughly 120,000 clones, around 89% of them seen just once; the ten biggest clones take up 1.5% to 2%. Time point in this sample: peripheral blood 6 weeks after treatment start. Material: PBMCs, obtained around atezolizumab (anti-PD-L1) treatment. This receptor was taken from a man aged 60 to 69 with urothelial cancer.

The chain's CDR3 is CASSLLQGASTDTQYF. The CDR3 DNA sequence: TGTGCCAGCAGTTTGTTACAGGGGGCGAGCACAGATACGCAGTATTTT. The J gene is TRBJ2-3, the V gene TRBV28; TRBD1 matches 9 bases. The CDR3 contains 16 residues. The germline CDR1 and CDR2 sequences are MDHEN and SYDVKM. Trimming cost V 3 bases and J 0 bases; bases outside gene matches: 4.